The 11 T cell receptor beta chains in this list originate from one sample, sequenced in a study of multiple sclerosis patients with progressive multifocal leukoencephalopathy. Time point indicated: before natalizumab initiation. Clones were sequenced by immunoSEQ multiplex PCR, and TCRdb holds only the in-frame ones, with some missing. This table holds some 30,000 clones, approximately 89% found once. The sequencing sample was made of PBMCs. The receptors shown here come from a human donor with multiple sclerosis.

In this sample, this clone turned up a few times. V gene TRBV7-3 combines with J gene TRBJ2-3; 8 bases are a match to TRBD2. The CDR3 is 16 residues long. Germline-derived CDR1 and CDR2 are SGHTA and FQGTGA. Trimming took 5 bases from V and 1 from J; bases not matched to a gene: 8. The CDR3 bases are TGTGCCAGCAGCCCTAAGGGGCGGGGGGGCACAGATACGCAGTATTTT. It yields the protein CASSPKGRGGTDTQYF.

Turning to this clone: The same CDR3 arises from other DNA sequences in this sample as well. The chain joins TRBV27 to TRBJ2-1; TRBD2 is a possible D gene (5 bases). The CDR3 length is 13 residues. V gave up 3 bases and J gave up 9 bases, with 12 bases separating them. The germline V gene encodes CDR1 MNHEY and CDR2 SMNVEV (reference sequence). CDR3 DNA sequence: TGTGCCAGCAGTTTTACAGTCGCGGGTGAGCAGTTCTTC. This gives the protein CASSFTVAGEQFF.

The chain employs TRBV2 and TRBJ1-3; no clear D. Deletions cut 6 bases from V and 2 bases from J, with 8 bases between. CDR1 is SNHLY, CDR2 FYNNEI, per germline. The CDR3 spans 13 residues. CDR3 loop: CASSSWPGNTIYF. CDR3 sequence (DNA): TGTGCCAGCAGCTCCTGGCCTGGAAACACCATATATTTT.

This sequence joins TRBV28 and TRBJ1-3, with D perhaps matching TRBD1 (6 bases). V lost 4 bases to trimming and J lost 5 bases, with 12 bases between them. The CDR3 length is 14 residues. Germline values: CDR1 MDHEN, CDR2 SYDVKM. The CDR3 loop reads CASSSQGSRNTIYF. The CDR3 DNA reads as TGTGCCAGCAGTTCACAGGGCTCGAGAAACACCATATATTTT.

The gene calls are TRBV9 and TRBJ2-7, with D possibly TRBD2 on 5 matching bases. Germline CDR1 reads SGDLS; CDR2 reads YYNGEE. Between the trimmed V and J ends, which lost 1 base and 2 bases, there was a span of 10 bases. The CDR3 is 14 amino acids. The DNA of the CDR3 is TGTGCCAGCAGCGTAATGGCTAGCACCTACGAGCAGTACTTC. Its translation: CASSVMASTYEQYF.

CDR3 in amino acids: CASSSTLAPRRLEGDQETQYF. CDR3 coding DNA: TGTGCCAGCAGCTCCACGCTCGCCCCGCGTCGGTTGGAGGGGGATCAAGAGACCCAGTACTTC. This chain uses TRBV7-3 with TRBJ2-5; D tentatively reads TRBD1 or TRBD2 (6 bases each). Trimming removed 4 bases from V and 2 bases from J, with 32 bases in between. CDR3 length: 21 residues. Germline V lookup: CDR1 SGHTA, CDR2 FQGTGA.

V and J are TRBV4-2 and TRBJ2-5; 9 bases line up with TRBD2. In germline, CDR1 is LGHNA, CDR2 YNFKEQ. This CDR3 comprises 16 residues. V lost 0 bases to trimming and J lost 5 bases; unmatched junction nucleotides: 7. Here the CDR3 reads CASSQDGTSGRETQYF. CDR3 nucleotide sequence: TGTGCCAGCAGCCAAGATGGGACGAGCGGGAGGGAGACCCAGTACTTC.

The gene calls are TRBV7-3 and TRBJ2-1, with D possibly matching TRBD2 (5 bases). Germline V gene sequence: CDR1 SGHTA, CDR2 FQGTGA. The CDR3 extends over 13 amino acids. V was clipped by 2 bases and J by 6 bases, with 8 bases between them. The CDR3 DNA sequence: TGTGCCAGCAGCTTAGAGGGCTTCAATGAGCAGTTCTTC. Translation: CASSLEGFNEQFF.

The V call is TRBV14, the J call TRBJ1-1; D gene unclear. This CDR3 has 15 residues. Trimming shortened V by 0 bases and J by 4 bases, and 12 bases separated the two germline ends. The germline gives CDR1 SGHDN, CDR2 FVKESK. CDR3 nucleotides: TGTGCCAGCAGCCAAGATCGTTTAATGCGCACTGAAGCTTTCTTT. It yields the protein CASSQDRLMRTEAFF.

This clone was observed a handful of times. The V call is TRBV5-6, the J call TRBJ2-1; D unclear. The V gene's germline CDR1 is SGHDT and CDR2 YYEEEE. The length of the CDR3 is 13 residues. Between the trimmed V and J ends, which lost 2 bases and 7 bases, there was a span of 10 bases. As DNA, the CDR3 is TGTGCCAGCAGCTTAGGTGGGGTTAATGAGCAGTTCTTC. Amino acid sequence: CASSLGGVNEQFF.

The rearrangement links TRBV10-3 to TRBJ2-7; 7 bases align to TRBD2. CDR1 is ENHRY, CDR2 SYGVKD, per germline. V lost 6 bases and J lost 5; bases outside the gene matches: 16. The CDR3 length is 16 residues. CDR3 residues: CAISGSSGPSEDEQYF. In DNA, the CDR3 is TGTGCCATCAGCGGCTCTAGCGGCCCTTCGGAAGACGAGCAGTACTTC.